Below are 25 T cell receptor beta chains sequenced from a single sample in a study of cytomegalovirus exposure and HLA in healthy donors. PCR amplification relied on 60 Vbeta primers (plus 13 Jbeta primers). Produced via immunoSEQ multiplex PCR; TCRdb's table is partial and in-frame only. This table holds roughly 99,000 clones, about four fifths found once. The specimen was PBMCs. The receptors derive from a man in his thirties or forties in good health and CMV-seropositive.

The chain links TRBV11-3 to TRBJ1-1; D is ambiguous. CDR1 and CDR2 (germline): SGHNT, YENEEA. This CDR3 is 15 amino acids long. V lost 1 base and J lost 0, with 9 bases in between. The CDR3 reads CASSLGARLNTEAFF. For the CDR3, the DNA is TGTGCCAGCAGCTTAGGGGCCAGATTGAACACTGAAGCTTTCTTT.

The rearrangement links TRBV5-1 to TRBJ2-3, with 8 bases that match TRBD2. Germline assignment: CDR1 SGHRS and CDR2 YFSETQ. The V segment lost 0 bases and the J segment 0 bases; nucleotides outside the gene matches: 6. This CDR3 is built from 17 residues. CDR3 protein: CASSLGLGGASTDTQYF. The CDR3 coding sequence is TGCGCCAGCAGCTTGGGTCTCGGGGGGGCCAGCACAGATACGCAGTATTTT.

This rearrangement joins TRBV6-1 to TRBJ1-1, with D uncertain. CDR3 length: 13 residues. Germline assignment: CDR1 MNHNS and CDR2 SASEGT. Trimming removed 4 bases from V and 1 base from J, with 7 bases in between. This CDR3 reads CASSGTWNTEAFF. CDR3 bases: TGTGCCAGCAGTGGGACTTGGAACACTGAAGCTTTCTTT.

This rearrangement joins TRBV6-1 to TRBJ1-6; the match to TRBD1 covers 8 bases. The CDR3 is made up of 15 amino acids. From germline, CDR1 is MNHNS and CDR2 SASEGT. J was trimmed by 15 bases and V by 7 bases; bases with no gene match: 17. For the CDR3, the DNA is TGTGCCAGCACGGGCCCTCAGGGGGCCTCTGTGGTCCTCCACTTT. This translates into CASTGPQGASVVLHF.

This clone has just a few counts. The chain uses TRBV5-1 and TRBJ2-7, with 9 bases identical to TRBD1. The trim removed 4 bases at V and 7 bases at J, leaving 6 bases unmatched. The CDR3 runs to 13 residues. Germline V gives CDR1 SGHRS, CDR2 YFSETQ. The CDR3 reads CASSPGQGREQYF. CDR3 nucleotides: TGCGCCAGCAGCCCTGGACAGGGGCGAGAGCAGTACTTC.

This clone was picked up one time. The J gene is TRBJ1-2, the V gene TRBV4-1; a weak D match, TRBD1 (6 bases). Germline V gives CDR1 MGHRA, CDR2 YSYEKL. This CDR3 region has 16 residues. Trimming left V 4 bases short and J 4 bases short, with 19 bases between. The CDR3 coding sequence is TGCGCCAGCAGCCGAGGGCAGGGGCTCGACAGCTATGGCTACACCTTC. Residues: CASSRGQGLDSYGYTF.

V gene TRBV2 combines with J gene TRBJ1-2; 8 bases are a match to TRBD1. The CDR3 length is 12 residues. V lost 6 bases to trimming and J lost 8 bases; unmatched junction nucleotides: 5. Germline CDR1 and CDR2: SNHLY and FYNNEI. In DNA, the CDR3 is TGTGCCAGCAGGCCTGACAGGGGCGGCTACACCTTC. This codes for CASRPDRGGYTF.

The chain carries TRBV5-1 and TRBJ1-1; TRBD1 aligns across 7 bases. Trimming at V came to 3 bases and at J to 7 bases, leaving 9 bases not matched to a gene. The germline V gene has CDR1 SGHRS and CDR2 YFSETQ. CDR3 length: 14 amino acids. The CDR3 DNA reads TGCGCCAGCAGCTCACTAATAACAGGGGATGAAGCTTTCTTT. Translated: CASSSLITGDEAFF. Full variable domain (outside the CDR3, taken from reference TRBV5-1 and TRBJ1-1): KAGVTQTPRYLIKTRGQQVTLSCSPISGHRSVSWYQQTPGQGLQFLFEYFSETQRNKGNFPGRFSGRQFSNSRSEMNVSTLELGDSALYLCASSSLITGDEAFFGQGTRLTVV.

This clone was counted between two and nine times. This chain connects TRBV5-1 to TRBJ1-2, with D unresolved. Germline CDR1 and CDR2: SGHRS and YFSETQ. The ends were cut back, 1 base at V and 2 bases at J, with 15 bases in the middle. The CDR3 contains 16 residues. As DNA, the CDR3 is TGCGCCAGCAGCTTGAATGCAGACTCTTACAACTATGGCTACACCTTC. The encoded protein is CASSLNADSYNYGYTF.

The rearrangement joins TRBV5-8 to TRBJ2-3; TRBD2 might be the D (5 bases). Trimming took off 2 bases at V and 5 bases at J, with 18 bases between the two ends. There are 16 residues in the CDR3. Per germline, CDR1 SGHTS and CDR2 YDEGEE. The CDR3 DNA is TGTGCCAGCAGCTTCGGGGATGCCGGGTATTTAGATACGCAGTATTTT. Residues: CASSFGDAGYLDTQYF.

CDR3 nucleotide sequence: TGTGCCAGCAAAAAGGACAGGGGGGACACTGAAGCTTTCTTT. Its protein is CASKKDRGDTEAFF. The chain recombines TRBV2 with TRBJ1-1; 10 positions agree with TRBD1. Unmatched junction bases numbered 5, after V lost 7 bases and J lost 3 bases. In germline, CDR1 is SNHLY, CDR2 FYNNEI. The CDR3 is 14 residues long.

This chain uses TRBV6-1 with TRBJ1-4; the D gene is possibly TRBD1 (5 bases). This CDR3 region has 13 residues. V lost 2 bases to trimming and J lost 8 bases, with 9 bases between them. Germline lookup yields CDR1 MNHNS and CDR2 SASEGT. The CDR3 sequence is CASSEQGIEKLFF. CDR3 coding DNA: TGTGCCAGCAGTGAACAGGGTATCGAAAAACTGTTTTTT.

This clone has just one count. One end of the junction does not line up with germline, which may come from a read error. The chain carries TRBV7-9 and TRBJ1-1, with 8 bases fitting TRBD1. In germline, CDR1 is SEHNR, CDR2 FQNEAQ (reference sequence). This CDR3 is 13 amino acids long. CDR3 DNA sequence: TGTTCCAGCAGCTCACAGGGGGTCTCTGAGGCTTTCTTT. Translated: CSSSSQGVSEAFF.

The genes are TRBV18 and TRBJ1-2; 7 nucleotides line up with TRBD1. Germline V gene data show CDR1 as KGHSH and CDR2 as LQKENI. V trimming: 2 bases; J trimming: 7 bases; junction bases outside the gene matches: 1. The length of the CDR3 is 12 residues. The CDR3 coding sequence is TGTGCCAGCTCACCAGGGACAGTTGGCTACACCTTC. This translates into CASSPGTVGYTF.

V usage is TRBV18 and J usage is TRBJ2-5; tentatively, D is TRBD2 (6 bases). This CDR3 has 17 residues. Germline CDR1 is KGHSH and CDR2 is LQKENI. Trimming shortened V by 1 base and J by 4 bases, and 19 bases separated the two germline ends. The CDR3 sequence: CASSPRPGARIRETQYF. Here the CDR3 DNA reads TGTGCCAGCTCACCACGACCGGGAGCCAGGATTCGAGAGACCCAGTACTTC.

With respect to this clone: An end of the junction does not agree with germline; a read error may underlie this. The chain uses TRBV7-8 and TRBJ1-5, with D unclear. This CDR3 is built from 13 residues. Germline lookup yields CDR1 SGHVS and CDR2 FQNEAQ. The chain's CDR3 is CASSLVIDGELFF. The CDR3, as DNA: TGTGCCAGCAGCTTAGTTATAGACGGGGAGCTTTTTTTT.

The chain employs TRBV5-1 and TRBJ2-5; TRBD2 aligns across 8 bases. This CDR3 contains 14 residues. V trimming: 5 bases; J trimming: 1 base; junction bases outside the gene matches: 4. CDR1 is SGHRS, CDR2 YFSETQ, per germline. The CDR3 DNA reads TGCGCCAGCAGATCACTAGCGGTCCAAGAGACCCAGTACTTC. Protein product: CASRSLAVQETQYF.

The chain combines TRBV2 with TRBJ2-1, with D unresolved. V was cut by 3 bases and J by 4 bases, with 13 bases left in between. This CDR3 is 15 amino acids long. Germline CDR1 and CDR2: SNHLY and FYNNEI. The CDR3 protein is CASSDPLFSYNEQFF. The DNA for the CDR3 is TGTGCCAGCAGTGACCCCCTCTTTTCTTACAATGAGCAGTTCTTC.

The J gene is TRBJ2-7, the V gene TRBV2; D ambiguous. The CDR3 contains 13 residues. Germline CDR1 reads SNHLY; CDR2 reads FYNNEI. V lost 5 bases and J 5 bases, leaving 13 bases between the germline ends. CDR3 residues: CASSYNEVNEQYF. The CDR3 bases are TGTGCCAGCAGTTACAACGAGGTCAACGAGCAGTACTTC.

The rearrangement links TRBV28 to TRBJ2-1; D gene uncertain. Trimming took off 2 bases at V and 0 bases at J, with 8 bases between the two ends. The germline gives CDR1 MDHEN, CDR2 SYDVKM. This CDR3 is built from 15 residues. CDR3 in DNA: TGTGCCAGCAGTTTAATCGTGAGCTCCTACAATGAGCAGTTCTTC. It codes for CASSLIVSSYNEQFF.

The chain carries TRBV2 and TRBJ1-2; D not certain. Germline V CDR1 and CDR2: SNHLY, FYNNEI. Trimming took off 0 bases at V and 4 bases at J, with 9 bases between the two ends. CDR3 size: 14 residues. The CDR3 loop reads CASSEALKAYGYTF. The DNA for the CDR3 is TGTGCCAGCAGTGAAGCGCTTAAAGCCTATGGCTACACCTTC.

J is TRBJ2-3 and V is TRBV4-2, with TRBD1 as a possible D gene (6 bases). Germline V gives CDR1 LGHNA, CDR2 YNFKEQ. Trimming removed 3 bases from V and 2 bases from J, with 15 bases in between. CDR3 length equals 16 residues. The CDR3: CASSQARGQFTDTQYF. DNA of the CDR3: TGTGCCAGCAGCCAGGCCAGGGGCCAATTCACAGATACGCAGTATTTT.

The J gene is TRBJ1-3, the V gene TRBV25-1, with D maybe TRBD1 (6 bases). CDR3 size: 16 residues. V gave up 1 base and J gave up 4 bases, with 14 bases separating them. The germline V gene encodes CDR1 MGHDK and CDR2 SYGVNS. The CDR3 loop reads CASSESRGSGGNTIYF. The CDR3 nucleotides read TGTGCCAGCAGTGAATCTAGGGGGTCGGGCGGAAACACCATATATTTT. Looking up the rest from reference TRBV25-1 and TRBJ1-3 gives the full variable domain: EADIYQTPRYLVIGTGKKITLECSQTMGHDKMYWYQQDPGMELHLIHYSYGVNSTEKGDLSSESTVSRIRTEHFPLTLESARPSHTSQYLCASSESRGSGGNTIYFGEGSWLTVV.

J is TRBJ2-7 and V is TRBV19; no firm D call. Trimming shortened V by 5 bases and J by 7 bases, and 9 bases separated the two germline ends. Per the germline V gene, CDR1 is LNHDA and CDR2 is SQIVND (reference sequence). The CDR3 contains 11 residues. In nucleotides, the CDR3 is TGTGCCAGTAGTGGTGGGCCAGAGCAGTACTTC. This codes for CASSGGPEQYF.

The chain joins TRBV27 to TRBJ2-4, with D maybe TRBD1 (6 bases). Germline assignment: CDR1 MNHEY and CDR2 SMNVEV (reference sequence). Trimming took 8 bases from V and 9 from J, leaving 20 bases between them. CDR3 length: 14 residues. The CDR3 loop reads CASAEGRGIGIQYF. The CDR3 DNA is TGTGCCAGCGCAGAGGGCAGGGGTATAGGCATTCAGTACTTC.